These 19 T cell receptor beta chains came from one sample sequenced in a study of T cell changes during pregnancy in multiple sclerosis. TCRdb's table, derived via immunoSEQ multiplex PCR, lists solely in-frame clones and lacks some. The data hold 20,000 or so clones, with just over 90% observed a single time. The sample was CD4+ T cells from peripheral blood mononuclear cells, taken after pregnancy. The receptors were gathered from a female donor in good health, enrolled as a control in a pregnancy study.

The chain joins TRBV6-5 to TRBJ1-2, with TRBD1 identical over 8 bases. This CDR3 is built from 15 residues. The trim removed 8 bases at V and 2 bases at J, leaving 10 bases unmatched. The V gene's germline CDR1 is MNHEY and CDR2 SVGAGI. CDR3 residues: CASGRSTGGNYGYTF. In nucleotides, the CDR3 is TGTGCCAGCGGACGAAGCACAGGGGGGAACTATGGCTACACCTTC.

The rearrangement uses TRBV6-5 and TRBJ1-2; the match to TRBD1 covers 7 bases. Germline lookup yields CDR1 MNHEY and CDR2 SVGAGI. V trimming: 8 bases; J trimming: 6 bases; junction bases outside the gene matches: 9. The CDR3 runs to 13 residues. The CDR3 loop is CASGTETGNGYTF. The CDR3 DNA follows: TGTGCCAGCGGAACCGAGACAGGGAATGGCTACACCTTC.

V gene TRBV7-8 combines with J gene TRBJ1-5; tentative D call: TRBD1 (6 bases). Deletions cut 4 bases from V and 3 bases from J, with 10 bases between. Germline CDR1 and CDR2: SGHVS and FQNEAQ. The CDR3 is 14 residues long. CDR3 coding DNA: TGTGCCAGCAGCTCAGGACAGTTCAATCAGCCCCAGCATTTT. Residues: CASSSGQFNQPQHF. The full variable domain, rest sourced from reference TRBV7-8 and TRBJ1-5, is GAGVSQSPRYKVAKRGQDVALRCDPISGHVSLFWYQQALGQGPEFLTYFQNEAQLDKSGLPSDRFFAERPEGSVSTLKIQRTQQEDSAVYLCASSSGQFNQPQHFGDGTRLSIL.

This chain uses TRBV7-8 with TRBJ2-7, with D perhaps matching TRBD2 (7 bases). V gave up 5 bases and J gave up 1 base, with 15 bases separating them. The CDR3 has 15 residues. Per germline, CDR1 SGHVS and CDR2 FQNEAQ. CDR3 region: CASSRGGARSYEQYF. CDR3 coding DNA: TGTGCCAGCAGCCGTGGGGGGGCCCGGTCCTACGAGCAGTACTTC. Complete variable domain (other parts from reference TRBV7-8 and TRBJ2-7): GAGVSQSPRYKVAKRGQDVALRCDPISGHVSLFWYQQALGQGPEFLTYFQNEAQLDKSGLPSDRFFAERPEGSVSTLKIQRTQQEDSAVYLCASSRGGARSYEQYFGPGTRLTVT.

J is TRBJ1-5 and V is TRBV9; D gene uncertain. CDR1 and CDR2 from the germline V gene are SGDLS and YYNGEE. V shed 4 bases and J shed 2 bases, with 10 bases lying between them. The CDR3 loop spans 14 amino acids. The CDR3 loop is CASSLGRGNQPQHF. CDR3 sequence (DNA): TGTGCCAGCAGCTTAGGGAGGGGCAATCAGCCCCAGCATTTT.

The genes are TRBV9 and TRBJ2-3; D remains ambiguous. CDR3 length: 12 amino acids. Trimming took 3 bases from V and 2 from J, leaving 4 bases between them. The germline V gene has CDR1 SGDLS and CDR2 YYNGEE. The CDR3 region is CASSAYTDTQYF. In nucleotides, the CDR3 is TGTGCCAGCAGCGCCTACACAGATACGCAGTATTTT.

The CDR3 nucleotides read TGTGCCAGCAGCCCCACTAGCGGGGGCTTGACCTCCTACAATGAGCAGTTCTTC. Translated, it gives CASSPTSGGLTSYNEQFF. The genes are TRBV7-2 and TRBJ2-1; 11 bases align to TRBD2. The CDR3 consists of 18 residues. Germline-derived CDR1 and CDR2 are SGHTA and FQGNSA. V dropped 5 bases and J dropped 0; count of bases not matched to a gene: 9. The entire variable domain, with the rest obtained from reference TRBV7-2 and TRBJ2-1, is as follows: GAGVSQSPSNKVTEKGKDVELRCDPISGHTALYWYRQSLGQGLEFLIYFQGNSAPDKSGLPSDRFSAERTGGSVSTLTIQRTQQEDSAVYLCASSPTSGGLTSYNEQFFGPGTRLTVL.

The chain links TRBV6-5 to TRBJ2-3, with 10 bases matching TRBD1. Germline trimming cut 10 bases from V and 7 bases from J; bases unmatched to any gene: 8. The germline CDR1 and CDR2 sequences are MNHEY and SVGAGI. The CDR3 has 13 residues. CDR3 sequence (DNA): TGTGCCACCGCGGGACAGGGGTTGAATACGCAGTATTTT. Its protein is CATAGQGLNTQYF.

The chain joins TRBV15 to TRBJ2-7, with 14 bases that match TRBD2. CDR1 LNHNV and CDR2 YYDKDF come from the germline V gene (reference sequence). J lost 7 bases, V lost 3 bases, and 14 bases had no gene match. This CDR3 has 18 amino acids. The CDR3 sequence is CATSREGTSGGLRIEQYF. DNA for the CDR3: TGTGCCACCAGCAGGGAGGGGACTAGCGGGGGACTACGGATAGAGCAGTACTTC.

This chain uses TRBV5-1 with TRBJ2-7, with a tentative D call TRBD2 (5 bases). Trimming shortened V by 4 bases and J by 1 base, and 12 bases separated the two germline ends. The CDR3 is 14 amino acids. The germline gives CDR1 SGHRS, CDR2 YFSETQ. CDR3 sequence: CASSPREGSYEQYF. CDR3 bases: TGCGCCAGCAGCCCCCGCGAGGGTTCCTACGAGCAGTACTTC.

The V gene is TRBV13, the J gene TRBJ1-1; 8 nucleotides line up with TRBD1. Germline loops: CDR1 PRHDT, CDR2 FYEKMQ (reference sequence). V lost 0 bases, J lost 11 bases, and 11 bases stayed unmatched. The CDR3 is 15 amino acids. For the CDR3, the DNA is TGTGCCAGCAGCTTAGGGGACAGGGTAATGGGGCAGGCTTTCTTT. Residues: CASSLGDRVMGQAFF.

This clone was seen a handful of times. V usage is TRBV21-1 and J usage is TRBJ1-4. TRBV21-1 is classified as a pseudogene. The length of the CDR3 is 16 residues. The CDR3 sequence: CASSKDGGQQHEKLFF. CDR3 DNA sequence: TGTGCCAGCAGCAAAGACGGGGGTCAACAACATGAAAAACTGTTTTTT.

This rearrangement joins TRBV7-9 to TRBJ2-1; tentatively, D is TRBD1 (5 bases). Germline CDR1 reads SEHNR; CDR2 reads FQNEAQ (reference sequence). The CDR3 spans 16 residues. The ends were cut back, 1 base at V and 5 bases at J, with 15 bases in the middle. CDR3 DNA: TGTGCCAGCAGCTTAGTTCTGCAGGGCTCGGACAATGAGCAGTTCTTC. It specifies CASSLVLQGSDNEQFF.

The CDR3 DNA reads as TGTGCCAGCTCAAACCCCCCTAGTCACAATGAGCAGTTCTTC. It translates to CASSNPPSHNEQFF. This chain links TRBV18 with TRBJ2-1; D is undetermined. Trimming took off 5 bases at V and 5 bases at J, with 13 bases between the two ends. This CDR3 spans 14 amino acids. CDR1 and CDR2 from the germline V gene are KGHSH and LQKENI.

Of note for this clone: This specimen includes other DNA sequences encoding the same CDR3. The chain employs TRBV10-3 and TRBJ2-5, with TRBD1 as a possible D gene (6 bases). The ends were cut back, 5 bases at V and 2 bases at J, with 9 bases in the middle. The CDR3 covers 13 residues. The germline V gene encodes CDR1 ENHRY and CDR2 SYGVKD. CDR3 bases: TGTGCCATCAGTTCAGGGGAACAAGAGACCCAGTACTTC. Its protein is CAISSGEQETQYF.

The chain joins TRBV7-2 to TRBJ2-7; the D is unclear. Germline CDR1 reads SGHTA; CDR2 reads FQGNSA. The CDR3 is 14 residues long. Between the trimmed V and J ends, which lost 4 bases and 3 bases, there was a span of 13 bases. The DNA of the CDR3 is TGTGCCAGCAGCTACTTAGTCACGCTCTACGAGCAGTACTTC. It translates to CASSYLVTLYEQYF.

V is TRBV7-9 and J is TRBJ2-1; tentative D call: TRBD1 (6 bases). CDR1 is SEHNR, CDR2 FQNEAQ, per germline (reference sequence). The CDR3 is 13 residues long. Trimming removed 5 bases from V and 6 bases from J, with 11 bases in between. The CDR3 DNA reads as TGTGCCAGCAGCATCGAACAGGGCAATGAGCAGTTCTTC. It is translated as CASSIEQGNEQFF.

V usage is TRBV5-1 and J usage is TRBJ2-1; 7 nucleotides line up with TRBD2. The junction had 11 bases not matched to a gene; V was cut back by 3 bases and J by 8 bases. Germline V lookup: CDR1 SGHRS, CDR2 YFSETQ. The CDR3 loop spans 15 amino acids. As DNA, the CDR3 is TGCGCCAGCAGCTCGACTAGCAGCCGATATCATGAGCAGTTCTTC. The encoded protein is CASSSTSSRYHEQFF.

Remarks on this clone: At one of its ends the junction is not consistent with the germline gene, which may arise from a read error. The V call is TRBV5-1, the J call TRBJ1-1; the match to TRBD1 covers 7 bases. The CDR3 is 16 amino acids. Germline loops: CDR1 SGHRS, CDR2 YFSETQ. In nucleotides, the CDR3 is TGCGCCAGCACCTTGGGAGACAGGGATATGAACACTGAAGCTTTCTTT. Translated, it gives CASTLGDRDMNTEAFF.